These 20 T cell receptor beta chains originate from one sample sequenced in a study of cytomegalovirus exposure and HLA in healthy donors. Use of 60 Vbeta and 13 Jbeta primers characterized the PCR. Here immunoSEQ multiplex PCR was the method, and the copy in TCRdb shows in-frame clones only, minus some. The table lists about 170,000 clones, about 80% of them singletons, with 1% in the top ten. What was sequenced was PBMCs. The receptors derive from a woman aged 50 to 60 in good health and CMV-seropositive.

The rearrangement links TRBV11-2 to TRBJ2-5; no reliable D call. This CDR3 contains 12 residues. The V end was cut by 5 bases, the J end by 7 bases, with 11 bases between. Germline V CDR1 and CDR2: SGHAT, FQNNGV. CDR3 DNA sequence: TGTGCCAGCAGCCCCCGCCCGGTGACCCAGTACTTC. Protein product: CASSPRPVTQYF.

Worth noting for this clone: The sample carries other DNA sequences with the same CDR3. This chain joins TRBV5-4 and TRBJ2-1, with TRBD2 as a possible D gene (6 bases). Trimming pared 0 bases from V and 6 bases from J, leaving 10 bases between. CDR3 size: 14 residues. Germline V gene data show CDR1 as SGHNT and CDR2 as YYREEE (reference sequence). The CDR3 loop is CASSLELAGNEQFF. The CDR3 bases are TGTGCCAGCAGCTTGGAACTAGCCGGCAATGAGCAGTTCTTC.

The chain recombines TRBV5-1 with TRBJ2-7; 8 nucleotides match TRBD2. Losses at the gene ends were 5 bases for V and 2 bases for J; bases not matched to a gene: 9. The CDR3 has 15 amino acids. CDR1 and CDR2 (germline): SGHRS, YFSETQ. In DNA form, the CDR3 reads TGCGCCAGCAGTCTACAGGGCGGGGGGACCTACGAGCAGTACTTC. Encoded protein: CASSLQGGGTYEQYF.

J is TRBJ2-3 and V is TRBV15; the D gene is possibly TRBD1 (6 bases). Germline V gene data show CDR1 as LNHNV and CDR2 as YYDKDF (reference sequence). Between the trimmed V and J ends, which lost 0 bases and 5 bases, there was a span of 12 bases. This CDR3 comprises 15 residues. CDR3 sequence: CATSRDDTGRDTQYF. Here the CDR3 DNA reads TGTGCCACCAGCAGAGATGATACAGGGAGAGATACGCAGTATTTT. The full variable domain, with the rest looked up from reference TRBV15 and TRBJ2-3, is DAMVIQNPRYQVTQFGKPVTLSCSQTLNHNVMYWYQQKSSQAPKLLFHYYDKDFNNEADTPDNFQSRRPNTSFCFLDIRSPGLGDTAMYLCATSRDDTGRDTQYFGPGTRLTVL.

The chain joins TRBV29-1 to TRBJ2-1; 9 positions agree with TRBD2. This CDR3 contains 14 residues. The trim removed 4 bases at V and 2 bases at J, leaving 3 bases unmatched. Germline CDR1 SQVTM, CDR2 ANQGSEA. CDR3 region: CSVVLAGPYNEQFF. In DNA form, the CDR3 reads TGCAGCGTTGTACTAGCGGGTCCCTACAATGAGCAGTTCTTC.

CDR3 in DNA: TGTGCCAGCAGTTACAACAGGGGGCGCGACACTGAAGCTTTCTTT. This codes for CASSYNRGRDTEAFF. J is TRBJ1-1 and V is TRBV7-9, with 9 bases lining up with TRBD1. The junction had 8 bases not matched to a gene; V was cut back by 6 bases and J by 3 bases. Per the germline V gene, CDR1 is SEHNR and CDR2 is FQNEAQ (reference sequence). This CDR3 has 15 amino acids.

This clone has only a few counts. The V and J genes are TRBV4-3 and TRBJ1-5, with a weak D call TRBD1 (6 bases). The CDR3 is made up of 15 amino acids. Germline V CDR1 and CDR2: LGHNA, YSLEER. V was shortened by 0 bases and J by 6 bases, with 12 bases between the two germline ends. In DNA form, the CDR3 reads TGCGCCAGCAGCCAAGAGGCCAGGGGCCTTCAGCCCCAGCATTTT. Protein: CASSQEARGLQPQHF.

A note on this clone: Other DNA sequences in the same sample also yield this CDR3. The CDR3 here is CASSQGRGETQYF. The CDR3 DNA sequence: TGCGCCAGCAGCCAAGGACGGGGAGAGACCCAGTACTTC. The chain uses TRBV5-1 and TRBJ2-5; the D gene is possibly TRBD2 (5 bases). Germline values: CDR1 SGHRS, CDR2 YFSETQ. There are 13 residues in the CDR3. V shed 4 bases and J shed 4 bases, with 11 bases lying between them. The full variable domain, in which reference TRBV5-1 and TRBJ2-5 provide the parts outside the CDR3, is KAGVTQTPRYLIKTRGQQVTLSCSPISGHRSVSWYQQTPGQGLQFLFEYFSETQRNKGNFPGRFSGRQFSNSRSEMNVSTLELGDSALYLCASSQGRGETQYFGPGTRLLVL.

This rearrangement joins TRBV7-9 to TRBJ2-2; D is perhaps TRBD2 (6 bases). CDR3 length: 14 amino acids. V lost 5 bases and J 3 bases, leaving 10 bases between the germline ends. From germline, CDR1 is SEHNR and CDR2 FQNEAQ (reference sequence). The CDR3 protein is CASSRGGDTGELFF. CDR3 bases: TGTGCCAGCAGCCGCGGAGGGGACACCGGGGAGCTGTTTTTT.

The chain is built from TRBV7-2 and TRBJ2-3, with 10 bases aligning to TRBD2. In germline, CDR1 is SGHTA, CDR2 FQGNSA. The V segment lost 5 bases and the J segment 4 bases; nucleotides outside the gene matches: 3. The CDR3 loop spans 14 amino acids. CDR3 amino acids: CASSPGTSADTQYF. CDR3 DNA sequence: TGTGCCAGCAGCCCCGGGACTAGCGCAGATACGCAGTATTTT.

This clone showed up just a few times. DNA of the CDR3: TGTGCCACCAGCAGAGGGACTAGCGGGAGAGGCGAGACCCAGTACTTC. Residues: CATSRGTSGRGETQYF. The gene calls are TRBV15 and TRBJ2-5, with TRBD2 matching over 13 bases. Germline values: CDR1 LNHNV, CDR2 YYDKDF (reference sequence). The CDR3 covers 16 residues. Unmatched junction bases numbered 4, after V lost 1 base and J lost 5 bases.

V and J are TRBV11-2 and TRBJ2-7; 7 positions agree with TRBD2. Germline values: CDR1 SGHAT, CDR2 FQNNGV. Germline trimming cut 1 base from V and 4 bases from J; bases unmatched to any gene: 7. This CDR3 has 15 residues. DNA for the CDR3: TGTGCCAGCAGCTTAGGTGGGACTAAACGATACGAGCAGTACTTC. Translated: CASSLGGTKRYEQYF.

The V and J genes are TRBV13 and TRBJ2-1; D might be TRBD1 (5 bases). CDR1 is PRHDT and CDR2 is FYEKMQ in the germline V gene (reference sequence). The CDR3 totals 13 residues. V lost 5 bases, J lost 9 bases, and 14 bases lay in between. The CDR3 here is CASSTTQGSEQFF. The CDR3 region has the DNA TGTGCCAGCAGCACTACTCAGGGAAGTGAGCAGTTCTTC.

This clone was counted only a few times. The rearrangement links TRBV6-4 to TRBJ2-3; 12 bases match TRBD2. After removal of 0 bases from V and 9 bases from J, the junction contained 4 bases not matched to a gene. Germline V gene data show CDR1 as MRHNA and CDR2 as SNTAGT. The length of the CDR3 is 15 residues. CDR3: CASSDSSSGGDTQYF. CDR3 nucleotide sequence: TGTGCCAGCAGTGACTCGTCTAGCGGGGGGGACACGCAGTATTTT.

The rearrangement joins TRBV18 to TRBJ2-7; 10 bases match TRBD2. The V segment lost 6 bases and the J segment 0 bases; nucleotides outside the gene matches: 2. The CDR3 length is 14 residues. Germline CDR1 reads KGHSH; CDR2 reads LQKENI. The CDR3 reads CASSASGSSYEQYF. CDR3 sequence (DNA): TGTGCCAGCTCGGCTAGCGGGAGCTCCTACGAGCAGTACTTC.

This clone was seen only a few times. The chain employs TRBV19 and TRBJ2-1, with 8 positions matching TRBD2. The V and J ends lost 8 bases and 1 base, in that order; junction bases with no gene match: 10. The CDR3 has 16 residues. Germline V gene lookup returns CDR1 LNHDA and CDR2 SQIVND (reference sequence). The CDR3 is CASSGRGGLSYNEQFF. In DNA, the CDR3 is TGTGCCAGTTCGGGACGGGGGGGCCTATCCTACAATGAGCAGTTCTTC.

J is TRBJ1-1 and V is TRBV15; the D gene is possibly TRBD1 (6 bases). The germline gives CDR1 LNHNV, CDR2 YYDKDF (reference sequence). The CDR3 consists of 15 residues. V lost 0 bases to trimming and J lost 2 bases, with 10 bases between them. CDR3 in amino acids: CATSRDRGINTEAFF. DNA of the CDR3: TGTGCCACCAGCAGAGACAGGGGTATTAACACTGAAGCTTTCTTT.

This clone turned up a few times. The CDR3, as DNA: TGCGCCAGCAGCCAAGATGCGTGGAACACTGAAGCTTTCTTT. Amino acids: CASSQDAWNTEAFF. The chain couples TRBV4-3 to TRBJ1-1; D is unresolved. The CDR3 extends over 14 amino acids. Germline CDR1 is LGHNA and CDR2 is YSLEER. V was trimmed by 0 bases and J by 1 base, leaving 6 bases between them.

V is TRBV2 and J is TRBJ1-6; TRBD1 matches 12 bases. The germline V gene encodes CDR1 SNHLY and CDR2 FYNNEI. The ends lost 6 bases at V and 6 bases at J; junction bases unmatched: 6. This CDR3 region has 16 residues. The CDR3 spells CASSGTGGVRNSPLHF. The CDR3 region has the DNA TGTGCCAGCAGCGGGACAGGGGGCGTACGTAATTCACCCCTCCACTTT.

The chain has TRBV11-3 and TRBJ1-1; a weak D match, TRBD1 (6 bases). CDR3 length equals 15 residues. Per germline, CDR1 SGHNT and CDR2 YENEEA. Between the trimmed V and J ends, which lost 3 bases and 0 bases, there was a span of 11 bases. The CDR3 nucleotides are TGTGCCAGCAGCTTGAGTGGGACAATGAACACTGAAGCTTTCTTT. This translates into CASSLSGTMNTEAFF.